This is a list of T cell receptor beta chains from one sample in a study of blood T cell repertoires in COVID-19. The assay was immunoSEQ multiplex PCR, and TCRdb's table has in-frame clones only and misses some. This table holds 200,000 or so clones, 80% found once. The sample taken for sequencing was PBMCs or T cells enriched from blood (not recorded which). The receptors were sampled from a woman in her forties with acute COVID-19. Each CDR3 is given with its conserved first and last residue. The D gene is left open where the match is weak. A clone size is listed for some rows: how often the clone was seen (once, few, many), or a class if it is expanded.

j_gene: TRBJ2-1; v_gene: TRBV5-1; abundance: .; d_gene: TRBD1; CDR3nt: TGCGCCAGCAGCCCGGGACAGTACAATGAGCAGTTCTTC; CDR3aa: CASSPGQYNEQFF
j_gene: TRBJ1-6; v_gene: TRBV21-1; abundance: .; d_gene: .; CDR3nt: TGTGCCAGCAGCAAAGAGGCCAGGGTTAATTCACCCCTCCACTTT; CDR3aa: CASSKEARVNSPLHF
j_gene: TRBJ1-1; v_gene: TRBV20-1; abundance: .; d_gene: TRBD1; CDR3nt: TGCAGTGCCAGTCCGGGACAGGGGGCTGTCAGCACTGAAGCTTTCTTT; CDR3aa: CSASPGQGAVSTEAFF
j_gene: TRBJ1-6; v_gene: TRBV5-1; abundance: .; d_gene: TRBD1; CDR3nt: TGCGCCAGCAGACTGGGACAGGTCGGTAATTCACCCCTCCACTTT; CDR3aa: CASRLGQVGNSPLHF
j_gene: TRBJ1-1; v_gene: TRBV7-9; abundance: few; d_gene: .; CDR3nt: TGTGCCAGCAGCTTAGAGGCAGGGCTAACTGAAGCTTTCTTT; CDR3aa: CASSLEAGLTEAFF
j_gene: TRBJ2-2; v_gene: TRBV9; abundance: .; d_gene: TRBD2; CDR3nt: TGTGCCAGCAGCGTAAATAGCGGGAGGTCCGGGGAGCTGTTTTTT; CDR3aa: CASSVNSGRSGELFF
j_gene: TRBJ2-7; v_gene: TRBV4-1; abundance: .; d_gene: TRBD1; CDR3nt: TGCGCCAGCAGCTCCGGGACAGGAAGCTACGAGCAGTACTTC; CDR3aa: CASSSGTGSYEQYF
j_gene: TRBJ1-4; v_gene: TRBV7-2; abundance: few; d_gene: TRBD1; CDR3nt: TGTGCCAGCAACACAGGGGGCTTTAATGAAAAACTGTTTTTT; CDR3aa: CASNTGGFNEKLFF
j_gene: TRBJ2-3; v_gene: TRBV5-4; abundance: .; d_gene: TRBD1; CDR3nt: TGTGCCAGCAGCCCGGGACAGGGGAAAACTAGCACAGATACGCAGTATTTT; CDR3aa: CASSPGQGKTSTDTQYF
j_gene: TRBJ1-1; v_gene: TRBV30; abundance: .; d_gene: .; CDR3nt: TGTGCCTGGACTGTGGGGGGGAACACTGAAGCTTTCTTT; CDR3aa: CAWTVGGNTEAFF
j_gene: TRBJ1-5; v_gene: TRBV19; abundance: .; d_gene: TRBD1; CDR3nt: TGTGCCACCCGACAGGGAAGTTGGCAGCCCCAGCATTTT; CDR3aa: CATRQGSWQPQHF
j_gene: TRBJ1-2; v_gene: TRBV9; abundance: .; d_gene: TRBD1; CDR3nt: TGTGCCAGCAGCGCCGGGACAGGGAGGAACTATGGCTACACCTTC; CDR3aa: CASSAGTGRNYGYTF
j_gene: TRBJ2-2; v_gene: TRBV5-1; abundance: .; d_gene: .; CDR3nt: TGCGCCAGCAGCTTAATAGCTAAGACCACCGGGGAGCTGTTTTTT; CDR3aa: CASSLIAKTTGELFF
j_gene: TRBJ1-2; v_gene: TRBV10-1; abundance: .; d_gene: .; CDR3nt: TGCGCCAGCAGCAGTGGACAGCACTATGGCTACACCTTC; CDR3aa: CASSSGQHYGYTF
j_gene: TRBJ2-7; v_gene: TRBV7-2; abundance: .; d_gene: TRBD1; CDR3nt: TGTGCCAGCAGCGAGAGGGGACAGGGGTACGGGCAGTACTTC; CDR3aa: CASSERGQGYGQYF
j_gene: TRBJ2-1; v_gene: TRBV30; abundance: once; d_gene: .; CDR3nt: TGTGCCTGGAGCCCTCGGTACGACAATGAGCAGTTCTTC; CDR3aa: CAWSPRYDNEQFF
j_gene: TRBJ1-5; v_gene: TRBV5-8; abundance: .; d_gene: TRBD1; CDR3nt: TGTGCCAGCAGCCACTCGGACAGGGGCGGCCAGCCCCAGCATTTT; CDR3aa: CASSHSDRGGQPQHF
j_gene: TRBJ1-2; v_gene: TRBV6-5; abundance: .; d_gene: .; CDR3nt: TGTGCCAGCAGTTACTCGGGGGCGAGGGGCTACACCTTC; CDR3aa: CASSYSGARGYTF
j_gene: TRBJ1-2; v_gene: TRBV19; abundance: .; d_gene: TRBD1; CDR3nt: TGTGCCAGTAGTGAAACCGGGACAGGGGTTGGCTACACCTTC; CDR3aa: CASSETGTGVGYTF
j_gene: TRBJ2-7; v_gene: TRBV7-2; abundance: .; d_gene: TRBD1; CDR3nt: TGTGCCAGCAGCACGACAGGGGCCTACGAGCAGTACTTC; CDR3aa: CASSTTGAYEQYF
j_gene: TRBJ2-7; v_gene: TRBV7-8; abundance: .; d_gene: .; CDR3nt: TGTGCCAGCAGCTTAAAACTAGGGGGCGAGCAGTACTTC; CDR3aa: CASSLKLGGEQYF
j_gene: TRBJ2-5; v_gene: TRBV5-1; abundance: few; d_gene: TRBD1; CDR3nt: TGCGCCAGCAGCGGCGGGACAGGCGAGACCCAGTACTTC; CDR3aa: CASSGGTGETQYF
j_gene: TRBJ1-6; v_gene: TRBV2; abundance: .; d_gene: TRBD1; CDR3nt: TGTGCCAGCAGTGTTCTTGGACAGGGCAGTTCACCCCTCCACTTT; CDR3aa: CASSVLGQGSSPLHF
j_gene: TRBJ2-1; v_gene: TRBV5-6; abundance: .; d_gene: TRBD1; CDR3nt: TGTGCCAGCAGCTTAATTGGACAGGGGAATGAGCAGTTCTTC; CDR3aa: CASSLIGQGNEQFF
j_gene: TRBJ2-2; v_gene: TRBV9; abundance: .; d_gene: TRBD1; CDR3nt: TGTGCCAGCAGCGGGACAGGGGGCTCCGGGGAGCTGTTTTTT; CDR3aa: CASSGTGGSGELFF
j_gene: TRBJ2-2; v_gene: TRBV2; abundance: few; d_gene: TRBD2; CDR3nt: TGTGCCAGCAGTGAGAGGACTAGTCAAACCGGGGAGCTGTTTTTT; CDR3aa: CASSERTSQTGELFF
j_gene: TRBJ1-3; v_gene: TRBV18; abundance: .; d_gene: TRBD1; CDR3nt: TGTGCCAGCTCCCCACAGGGGTCCTCTGGAAACACCATATATTTT; CDR3aa: CASSPQGSSGNTIYF
j_gene: TRBJ2-2; v_gene: TRBV28; abundance: many; d_gene: .; CDR3nt: TGTGCCAGCAGTTTCGGACAAAATTTAGCCGCGAACACCGGGGAGCTGTTTTTT; CDR3aa: CASSFGQNLAANTGELFF
j_gene: TRBJ2-1; v_gene: TRBV5-1; abundance: .; d_gene: .; CDR3nt: TGCGCCAGCAATAGCGGAGCCGCCAATGAGCAGTTCTTC; CDR3aa: CASNSGAANEQFF
j_gene: TRBJ2-5; v_gene: TRBV20-1; abundance: .; d_gene: TRBD1; CDR3nt: TGCAGTGCAGACAGGGCGGAGACCCAGTACTTC; CDR3aa: CSADRAETQYF
j_gene: TRBJ1-1; v_gene: TRBV7-9; abundance: few; d_gene: .; CDR3nt: TGTGCCAGCAGCAGACGGGACAAACGTGGTGAAGCTTTCTTT; CDR3aa: CASSRRDKRGEAFF
j_gene: TRBJ2-5; v_gene: TRBV28; abundance: .; d_gene: .; CDR3nt: TGTGCCAGCAACAGGAGCCCCGGGACCCAGTACTTC; CDR3aa: CASNRSPGTQYF
j_gene: TRBJ2-3; v_gene: TRBV10-1; abundance: .; d_gene: TRBD2; CDR3nt: TGCGCCAGCAGTGATAGCGGGGGGGCCACAGATACGCAGTATTTT; CDR3aa: CASSDSGGATDTQYF
j_gene: TRBJ1-1; v_gene: TRBV30; abundance: .; d_gene: .; CDR3nt: TGTGCCTGGACCAACGGGGGGATAGGGAACACTGAAGCTTTCTTT; CDR3aa: CAWTNGGIGNTEAFF
j_gene: TRBJ1-5; v_gene: TRBV28; abundance: .; d_gene: .; CDR3nt: TGTGCCACCACCGGGGGAGGGCCGCAGGCCCAGCATTTT; CDR3aa: CATTGGGPQAQHF
j_gene: TRBJ2-1; v_gene: TRBV6-2/TRBV6-3; abundance: .; d_gene: TRBD2; CDR3nt: TGTGCCAGCAGTTACTCGAACCTAGCGGGATACAATGAGCAGTTCTTC; CDR3aa: CASSYSNLAGYNEQFF
j_gene: TRBJ2-2; v_gene: TRBV29-1; abundance: .; d_gene: .; CDR3nt: TGCAGCGTTGTCTCCCTCACCGGGGAGCTGTTTTTT; CDR3aa: CSVVSLTGELFF
j_gene: TRBJ1-1; v_gene: TRBV7-9; abundance: .; d_gene: .; CDR3nt: TGTGCCAGCAGCTTAATGCCCGGTGAAGCTTTCTTT; CDR3aa: CASSLMPGEAFF
j_gene: TRBJ1-2; v_gene: TRBV10-3; abundance: .; d_gene: .; CDR3nt: TGTGCCATCAGTGAGTCAGCAGGTTCGCACTATGGCTACACCTTC; CDR3aa: CAISESAGSHYGYTF
j_gene: TRBJ2-3; v_gene: TRBV4-1; abundance: .; d_gene: .; CDR3nt: TGCGCCAGCAGCCAAGTCGGTAGCGGAGTTAGTGGTGCAGATACGCAGTATTTT; CDR3aa: CASSQVGSGVSGADTQYF
j_gene: TRBJ1-3; v_gene: TRBV7-9; abundance: .; d_gene: .; CDR3nt: TGTGCCAGCAGCTTATCGACAGCTTCCTCTGGAAACACCATATATTTT; CDR3aa: CASSLSTASSGNTIYF
j_gene: TRBJ1-6; v_gene: TRBV28; abundance: .; d_gene: .; CDR3nt: TGTGCCAGCTCTCTCGTTGACACTTGGGATTCACCCCTCCACTTT; CDR3aa: CASSLVDTWDSPLHF
j_gene: TRBJ2-2; v_gene: TRBV2; abundance: .; d_gene: TRBD1; CDR3nt: TGTGCCAGCATACCGACAGGGGTCTCCGGGGAGCTGTTTTTT; CDR3aa: CASIPTGVSGELFF
j_gene: TRBJ1-2; v_gene: TRBV28; abundance: few; d_gene: .; CDR3nt: TGTGCCAGCAGTCCGCCGGTCTATGGCTACACCTTC; CDR3aa: CASSPPVYGYTF
j_gene: TRBJ2-7; v_gene: TRBV3-1/TRBV3-2; abundance: .; d_gene: TRBD1; CDR3nt: TGTGCCAGCAGCGCGTTCCGGGACAGAGGCTACGAGCAGTACTTC; CDR3aa: CASSAFRDRGYEQYF
j_gene: TRBJ1-3; v_gene: TRBV6-2/TRBV6-3; abundance: .; d_gene: .; CDR3nt: TGTGCCAGCAGTGGCGGGCAGCTGTTCTATTCTGGAAACACCATATATTTT; CDR3aa: CASSGGQLFYSGNTIYF
j_gene: TRBJ1-2; v_gene: TRBV5-1; abundance: .; d_gene: .; CDR3nt: TGCGCCAGCAGCTCTGAGATCGACAGTCTCTATGGCTACACCTTC; CDR3aa: CASSSEIDSLYGYTF
j_gene: TRBJ2-4; v_gene: TRBV27; abundance: .; d_gene: TRBD2; CDR3nt: TGTGCCAGCAGTCTGTGGGGGCGGCGGGAGGGCCGGGGAAACATTCAGTACTTC; CDR3aa: CASSLWGRREGRGNIQYF
j_gene: TRBJ1-6; v_gene: TRBV29-1; abundance: few; d_gene: TRBD1; CDR3nt: TGCAGCGCCAGGGACAGCAATTCACCCCTCCACTTT; CDR3aa: CSARDSNSPLHF
j_gene: TRBJ1-1; v_gene: TRBV7-8; abundance: .; d_gene: .; CDR3nt: TGTGCCAGCAGCTTACAGGGGAGCACTGAAGCTTTCTTT; CDR3aa: CASSLQGSTEAFF
j_gene: TRBJ2-4; v_gene: TRBV5-5; abundance: .; d_gene: .; CDR3nt: TGTGCCAGCAGCTCTGGACTTGGGAAAAACATTCAGTACTTC; CDR3aa: CASSSGLGKNIQYF
j_gene: TRBJ2-2; v_gene: TRBV18; abundance: .; d_gene: TRBD2; CDR3nt: TGTGCCAGCTCACAGAGGACTAGCGGGAGTGCTGGGGTAGCGAACACCGGGGAGCTGTTTTTT; CDR3aa: CASSQRTSGSAGVANTGELFF
j_gene: TRBJ2-7; v_gene: TRBV10-3; abundance: once; d_gene: TRBD1; CDR3nt: TGTGCCATCAGTGACGACAGGGCCATCTCCTACGAGCAGTACTTC; CDR3aa: CAISDDRAISYEQYF
j_gene: TRBJ2-2; v_gene: TRBV28; abundance: few; d_gene: .; CDR3nt: TGTGCCAGCAGTTTTGGAGGGAACACCGGGGAGCTGTTTTTT; CDR3aa: CASSFGGNTGELFF